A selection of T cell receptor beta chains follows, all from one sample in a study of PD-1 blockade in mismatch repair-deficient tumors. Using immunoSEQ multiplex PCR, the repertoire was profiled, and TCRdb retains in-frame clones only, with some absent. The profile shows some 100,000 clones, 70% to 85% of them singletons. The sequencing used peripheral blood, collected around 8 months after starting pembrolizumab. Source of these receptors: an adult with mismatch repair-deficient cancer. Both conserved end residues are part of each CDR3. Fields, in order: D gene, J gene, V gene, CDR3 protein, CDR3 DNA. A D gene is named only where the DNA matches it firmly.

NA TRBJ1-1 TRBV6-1 CASTPGPNTEAFF TGTGCCAGCACCCCGGGACCGAACACTGAAGCTTTCTTT
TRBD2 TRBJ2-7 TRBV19 CASSIRLAGGYEQYF TGTGCCAGTAGTATCAGACTAGCGGGAGGATACGAGCAGTACTTC
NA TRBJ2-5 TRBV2 CASIFGVQETQYF TGTGCCAGCATCTTTGGAGTTCAAGAGACCCAGTACTTC
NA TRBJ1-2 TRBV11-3 CASSRGQNYGYTF TGTGCCAGCAGCCGCGGACAGAACTATGGCTACACCTTC
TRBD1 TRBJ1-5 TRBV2 CASSPPGQGLQPQHF TGTGCCAGCAGTCCCCCGGGACAGGGTCTTCAGCCCCAGCATTTT
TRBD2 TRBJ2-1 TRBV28 CASVPWGGSSYNEQFF TGTGCCAGCGTCCCGTGGGGGGGAAGCTCCTACAATGAGCAGTTCTTC
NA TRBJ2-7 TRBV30 CAWSLTGGAHFYEQYF TGTGCCTGGAGTTTGACGGGCGGAGCTCATTTCTACGAGCAGTACTTC
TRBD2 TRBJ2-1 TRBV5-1 CASTLSSGGSYNEQFF TGCGCCAGCACCCTCTCTAGCGGGGGCTCCTACAATGAGCAGTTCTTC
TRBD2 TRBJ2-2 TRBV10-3 CAISETIAGPGELFF TGTGCCATCAGTGAGACGATAGCGGGACCCGGGGAGCTGTTTTTT
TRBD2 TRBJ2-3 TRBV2 CASSEWPSGSLPGTDTQYF TGTGCCAGCAGTGAATGGCCCAGCGGGAGTCTCCCTGGCACAGATACGCAGTATTTT